The clone carrying this TCR beta chain showed up just once. The antigen is not known. Sequencing used immunoSEQ multiplex PCR; TCRdb keeps in-frame clones, though not all of them. The data hold fewer than 90,000 clones, with about 86% observed a single time. These data come from a study of T cell responses to AZD1222 COVID-19 vaccine. Study findings and constraints: White British ancestry dominated among donors, who included more females, and clonal diversity was possibly underestimated.

The CDR3 is 15 residues long. V was shortened by 0 bases and J by 5 bases, with 12 bases between the two germline ends. Per the germline V gene, CDR1 is SGHRS and CDR2 is YFSETQ. This TCR was recovered from an adult who received the AZD1222 COVID-19 vaccine. The sequencing here drew on peripheral blood, taken 28 days after the second AZD1222 dose. The V call is TRBV5-1, the J call TRBJ2-1, with unresolved D. CDR3 sequence (DNA): TGCGCCAGCAGCTTGGAATCGGCGGAAAACAATGAGCAGTTCTTC. Encoded protein: CASSLESAENNEQFF.